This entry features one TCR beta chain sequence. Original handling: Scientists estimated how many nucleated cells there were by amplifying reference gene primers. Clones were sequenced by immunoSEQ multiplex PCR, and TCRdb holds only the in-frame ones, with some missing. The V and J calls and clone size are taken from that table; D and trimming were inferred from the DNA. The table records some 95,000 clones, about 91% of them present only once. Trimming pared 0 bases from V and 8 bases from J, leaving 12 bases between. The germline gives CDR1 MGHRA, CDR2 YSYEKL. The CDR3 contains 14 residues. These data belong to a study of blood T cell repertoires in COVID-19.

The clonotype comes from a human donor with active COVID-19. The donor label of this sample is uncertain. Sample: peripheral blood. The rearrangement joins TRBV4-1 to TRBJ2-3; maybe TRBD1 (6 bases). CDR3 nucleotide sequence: TGCGCCAGCAGCCAAGACAGGGGTGGGCCTACGCAGTATTTT. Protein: CASSQDRGGPTQYF.